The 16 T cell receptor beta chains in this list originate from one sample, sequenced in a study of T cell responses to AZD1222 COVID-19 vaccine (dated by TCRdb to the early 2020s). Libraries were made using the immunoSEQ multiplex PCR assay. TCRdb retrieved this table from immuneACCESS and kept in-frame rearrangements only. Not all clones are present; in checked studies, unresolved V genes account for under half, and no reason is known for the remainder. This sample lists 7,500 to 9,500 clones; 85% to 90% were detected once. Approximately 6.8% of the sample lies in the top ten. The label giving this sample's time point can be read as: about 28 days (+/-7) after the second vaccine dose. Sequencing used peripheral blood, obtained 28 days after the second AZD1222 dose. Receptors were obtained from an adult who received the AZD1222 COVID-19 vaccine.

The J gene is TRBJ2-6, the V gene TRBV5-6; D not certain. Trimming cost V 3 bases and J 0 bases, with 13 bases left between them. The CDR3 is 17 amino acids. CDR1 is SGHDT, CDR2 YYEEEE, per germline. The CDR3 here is CASSWIPGASGANVLTF. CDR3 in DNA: TGTGCCAGCAGCTGGATACCAGGCGCCTCTGGGGCCAACGTCCTGACTTTC.

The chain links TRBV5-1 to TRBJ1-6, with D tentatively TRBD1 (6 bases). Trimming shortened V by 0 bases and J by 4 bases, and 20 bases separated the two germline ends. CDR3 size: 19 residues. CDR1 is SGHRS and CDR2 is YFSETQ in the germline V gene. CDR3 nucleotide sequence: TGCGCCAGCAGCTTGGCCGTAAACCTCCTTGGACAGTATAATTCACCCCTCCACTTT. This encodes CASSLAVNLLGQYNSPLHF.

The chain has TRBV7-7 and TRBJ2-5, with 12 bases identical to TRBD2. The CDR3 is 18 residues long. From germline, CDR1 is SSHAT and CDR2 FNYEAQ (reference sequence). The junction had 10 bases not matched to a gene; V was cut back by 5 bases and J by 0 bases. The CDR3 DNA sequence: TGTGCCAGCAGCCCCAATACCGGGACTAGCGGGTACCAAGAGACCCAGTACTTC. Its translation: CASSPNTGTSGYQETQYF.

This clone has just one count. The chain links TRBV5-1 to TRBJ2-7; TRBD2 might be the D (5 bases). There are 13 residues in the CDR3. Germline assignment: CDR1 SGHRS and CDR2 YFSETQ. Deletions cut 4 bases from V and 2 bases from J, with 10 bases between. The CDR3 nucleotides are TGCGCCAGCAGCGAGGGTTTAACCTACGAGCAGTACTTC. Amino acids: CASSEGLTYEQYF.

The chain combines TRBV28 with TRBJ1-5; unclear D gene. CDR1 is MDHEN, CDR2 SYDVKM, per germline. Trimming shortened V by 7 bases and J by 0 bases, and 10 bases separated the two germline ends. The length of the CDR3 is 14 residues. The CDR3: CASTTWTSNQPQHF. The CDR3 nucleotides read TGTGCCAGCACCACATGGACTAGCAATCAGCCCCAGCATTTT.

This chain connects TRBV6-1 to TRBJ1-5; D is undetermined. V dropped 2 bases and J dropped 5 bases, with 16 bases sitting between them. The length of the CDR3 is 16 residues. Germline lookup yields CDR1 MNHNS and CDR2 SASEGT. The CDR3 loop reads CASSETLTSAHQPQHF. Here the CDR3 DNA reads TGTGCCAGCAGTGAAACCTTGACATCTGCGCATCAGCCCCAGCATTTT.

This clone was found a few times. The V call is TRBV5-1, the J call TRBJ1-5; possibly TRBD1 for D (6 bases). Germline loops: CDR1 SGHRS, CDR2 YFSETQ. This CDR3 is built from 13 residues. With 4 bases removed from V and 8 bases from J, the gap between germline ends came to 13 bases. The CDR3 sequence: CASSDTGNEPQHF. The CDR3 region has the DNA TGCGCCAGCAGCGACACAGGGAATGAGCCCCAGCATTTT.

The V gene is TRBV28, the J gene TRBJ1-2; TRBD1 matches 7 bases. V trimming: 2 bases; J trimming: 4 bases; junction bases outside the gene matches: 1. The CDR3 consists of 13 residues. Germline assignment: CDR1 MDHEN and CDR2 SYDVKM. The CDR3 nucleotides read TGTGCCAGCAGTTTAAGACAGGGCTATGGCTACACCTTC. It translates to CASSLRQGYGYTF.

CDR3 in amino acids: CASSRTGTNTGELFF. Here the CDR3 DNA reads TGCGCCAGCAGCCGCACCGGGACTAACACCGGGGAGCTGTTTTTT. The rearrangement links TRBV5-1 to TRBJ2-2; possibly TRBD2 for D (6 bases). There are 15 residues in the CDR3. Germline CDR1 reads SGHRS; CDR2 reads YFSETQ. Deletions cut 4 bases from V and 2 bases from J, with 12 bases between.

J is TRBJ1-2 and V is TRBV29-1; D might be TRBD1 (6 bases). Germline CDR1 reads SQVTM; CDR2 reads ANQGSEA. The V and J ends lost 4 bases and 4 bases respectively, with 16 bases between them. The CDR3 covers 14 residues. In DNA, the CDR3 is TGCAGCGTTGTGGCCCTGGACAGCAGCTATGGCTACACCTTC. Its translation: CSVVALDSSYGYTF.

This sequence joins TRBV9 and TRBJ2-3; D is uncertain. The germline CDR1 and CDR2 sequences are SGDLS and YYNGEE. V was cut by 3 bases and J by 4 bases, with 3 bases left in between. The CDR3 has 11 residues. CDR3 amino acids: CASSEADTQYF. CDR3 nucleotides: TGTGCCAGCAGCGAAGCAGATACGCAGTATTTT.

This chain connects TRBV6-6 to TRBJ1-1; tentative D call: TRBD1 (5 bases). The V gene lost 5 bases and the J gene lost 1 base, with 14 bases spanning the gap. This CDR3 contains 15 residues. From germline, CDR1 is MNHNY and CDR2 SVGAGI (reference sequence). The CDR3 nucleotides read TGTGCCAGCAGTCCACGGGGACGGGAGAACACTGAAGCTTTCTTT. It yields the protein CASSPRGRENTEAFF.

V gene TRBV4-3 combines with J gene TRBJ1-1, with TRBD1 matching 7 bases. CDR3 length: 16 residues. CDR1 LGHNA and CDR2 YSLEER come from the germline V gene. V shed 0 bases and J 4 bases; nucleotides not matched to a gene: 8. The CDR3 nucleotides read TGCGCCAGCAGCCAAGATCGGGACAGTCGGGGCACTGAAGCTTTCTTT. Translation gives CASSQDRDSRGTEAFF.

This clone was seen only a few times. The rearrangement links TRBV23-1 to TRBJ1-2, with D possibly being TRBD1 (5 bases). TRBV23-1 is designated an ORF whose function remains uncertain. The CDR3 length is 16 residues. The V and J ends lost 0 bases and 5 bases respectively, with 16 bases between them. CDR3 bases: TGCGCCAGCAGTCAATCCGGCGCCTCGGGACCTTATGGCTACACCTTC. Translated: CASSQSGASGPYGYTF.

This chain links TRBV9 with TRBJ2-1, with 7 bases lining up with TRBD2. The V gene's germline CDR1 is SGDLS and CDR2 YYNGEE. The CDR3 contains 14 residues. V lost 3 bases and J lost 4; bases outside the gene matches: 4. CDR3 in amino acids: CASSDDGGYNEQFF. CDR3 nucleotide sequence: TGTGCCAGCAGCGATGACGGGGGGTACAATGAGCAGTTCTTC.

The CDR3 DNA sequence: TGTGCCAGCAGGAGGGGTTCCCCCTACGAGCAGTACTTC. Its translation is CASRRGSPYEQYF. The V call is TRBV2, the J call TRBJ2-7, with D perhaps assigned TRBD1 or TRBD2 (5 bases each). The CDR3 spans 13 residues. From germline, CDR1 is SNHLY and CDR2 FYNNEI. Trimming took 6 bases from V and 2 from J, leaving 11 bases between them.